One TCR beta chain is described in this entry. Its antigen is currently unknown. CD4+ cells yielded CD45RA+ naive and CD45RA-negative memory subsets. The data belong to a study of shared clonotypes between healthy human individuals. Study findings and constraints: Naive subsets typically showed greater estimated richness than memory subsets. Naive CD4 clonotypes were shared across a handful of donors at 4% to 5%.

Assay: immunoSEQ multiplex PCR; the TCRdb copy retains only in-frame clones and omits some. The data show more than 2 million clones, with roughly 96% seen just once and more than 0.1% held by the top ten. Trimming pared 7 bases from V and 4 bases from J, leaving 20 bases between. This CDR3 region has 15 residues. In germline, CDR1 is SGHNT, CDR2 YYREEE (reference sequence). Material for sequencing was naive CD4+ T cells sorted from blood. Noted subset: CD45RA+ positively selected. J is TRBJ1-1 and V is TRBV5-4, with D possibly matching TRBD1 (5 bases). The TCR comes from a man in his late teens or twenties in good health. The CDR3 DNA reads TGTGCCAGCGGGTGGTTGACATCAGGGCCCACTGAAGCTTTCTTT. This codes for CASGWLTSGPTEAFF. Looking up the rest from reference TRBV5-4 and TRBJ1-1 gives the full variable domain: ETGVTQSPTHLIKTRGQQVTLRCSSQSGHNTVSWYQQALGQGPQFIFQYYREEENGRGNFPPRFSGLQFPNYSSELNVNALELDDSALYLCASGWLTSGPTEAFFGQGTRLTVV.